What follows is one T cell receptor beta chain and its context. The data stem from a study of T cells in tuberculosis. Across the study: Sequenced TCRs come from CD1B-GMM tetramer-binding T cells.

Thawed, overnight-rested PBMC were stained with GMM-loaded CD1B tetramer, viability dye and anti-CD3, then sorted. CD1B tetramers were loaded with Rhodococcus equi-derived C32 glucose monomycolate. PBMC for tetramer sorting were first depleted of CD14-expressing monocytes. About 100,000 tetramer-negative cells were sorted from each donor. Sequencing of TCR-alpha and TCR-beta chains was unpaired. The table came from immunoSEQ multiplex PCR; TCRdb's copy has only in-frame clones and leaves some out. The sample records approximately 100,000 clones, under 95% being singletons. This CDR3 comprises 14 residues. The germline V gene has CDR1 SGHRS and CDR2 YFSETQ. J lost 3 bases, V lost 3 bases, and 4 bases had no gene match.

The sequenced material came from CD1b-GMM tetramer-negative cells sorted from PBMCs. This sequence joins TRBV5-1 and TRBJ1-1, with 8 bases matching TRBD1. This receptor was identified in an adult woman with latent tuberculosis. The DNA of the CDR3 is TGCGCCAGCAGCTCGAACAGGGGGGACACTGAAGCTTTCTTT. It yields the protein CASSSNRGDTEAFF.